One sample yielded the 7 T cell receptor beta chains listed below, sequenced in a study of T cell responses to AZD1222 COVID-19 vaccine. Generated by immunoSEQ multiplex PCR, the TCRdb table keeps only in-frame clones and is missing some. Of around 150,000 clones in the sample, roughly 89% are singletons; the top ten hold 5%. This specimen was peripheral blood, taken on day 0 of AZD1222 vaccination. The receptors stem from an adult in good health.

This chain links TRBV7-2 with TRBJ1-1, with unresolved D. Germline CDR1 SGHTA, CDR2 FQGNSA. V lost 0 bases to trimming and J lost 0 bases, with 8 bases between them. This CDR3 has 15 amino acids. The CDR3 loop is CASSLARVMNTEAFF. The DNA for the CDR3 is TGTGCCAGCAGCTTAGCGAGGGTAATGAACACTGAAGCTTTCTTT.

For the CDR3, the DNA is TGCAGTGCTAGTGATGAGGGGACTAGCGGGACCAATGAGCAGTTCTTC. Translated: CSASDEGTSGTNEQFF. The J gene is TRBJ2-1, the V gene TRBV20-1, with 13 bases that match TRBD2. The CDR3 is made up of 16 amino acids. Germline V gives CDR1 DFQATT, CDR2 SNEGSKA (reference sequence). J lost 6 bases, V lost 3 bases, and 8 bases had no gene match.

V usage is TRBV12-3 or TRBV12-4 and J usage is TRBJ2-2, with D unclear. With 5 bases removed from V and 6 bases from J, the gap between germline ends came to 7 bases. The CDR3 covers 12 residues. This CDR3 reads CASSPMSGELFF. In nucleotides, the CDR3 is TGTGCCAGCAGTCCTATGTCCGGGGAGCTGTTTTTT.

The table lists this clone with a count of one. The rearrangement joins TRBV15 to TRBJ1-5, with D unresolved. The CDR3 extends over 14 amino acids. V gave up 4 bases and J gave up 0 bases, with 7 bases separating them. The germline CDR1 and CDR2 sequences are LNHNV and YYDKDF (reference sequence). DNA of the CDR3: TGTGCCACCAGCACACCTAATAGCAATCAGCCCCAGCATTTT. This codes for CATSTPNSNQPQHF.

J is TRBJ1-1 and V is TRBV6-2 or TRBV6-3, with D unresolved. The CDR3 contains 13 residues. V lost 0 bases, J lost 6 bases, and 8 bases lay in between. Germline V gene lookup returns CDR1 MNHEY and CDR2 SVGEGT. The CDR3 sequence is CASSYSGTAEAFF. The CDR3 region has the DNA TGTGCCAGCAGTTACTCAGGTACGGCTGAAGCTTTCTTT.

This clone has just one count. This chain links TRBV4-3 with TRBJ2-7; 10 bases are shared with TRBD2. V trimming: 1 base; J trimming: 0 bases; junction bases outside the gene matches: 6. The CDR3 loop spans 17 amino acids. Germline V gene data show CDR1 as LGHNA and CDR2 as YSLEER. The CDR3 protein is CASSQAWTSGSSYEQYF. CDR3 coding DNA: TGCGCCAGCAGCCAAGCTTGGACTAGCGGTAGCTCCTACGAGCAGTACTTC.

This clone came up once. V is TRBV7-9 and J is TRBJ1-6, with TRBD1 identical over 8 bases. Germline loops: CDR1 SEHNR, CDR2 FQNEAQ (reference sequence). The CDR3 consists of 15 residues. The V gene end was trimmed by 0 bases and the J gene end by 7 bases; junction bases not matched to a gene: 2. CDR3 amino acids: CASSLAQGANSPLHF. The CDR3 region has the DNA TGTGCCAGCAGCTTAGCCCAGGGGGCAAATTCACCCCTCCACTTT.